This T cell receptor (beta chain) came from a study of blood T cell repertoires in COVID-19. Whole-study context: Samples of COVID-19 (acute and convalescent) were obtained from the United States, Italy and Spain. T cells, B-cell-depleted T cells, or PBMCs provided the cDNA or gDNA that served as material.

Per the study methods: Reference gene primer amplification in the assay estimated nucleated cell counts. Repertoires were generated with immunoSEQ multiplex PCR, while TCRdb's copy carries only in-frame clones and drops some. V and J calls plus clone size are reproduced from that table; the DNA served to infer D and trimming. The sample holds roughly 33,000 clones, approximately 81% seen once. The CDR3 sequence is 14 residues long. V was clipped by 4 bases and J by 7 bases, with 16 bases between them. Germline V lookup: CDR1 LNHDA, CDR2 SQIVND (reference sequence). J is TRBJ1-1 and V is TRBV19; D is possibly TRBD1 (6 bases). Sequenced sample: peripheral blood. This TCR was sampled from a human donor with acute or convalescent COVID-19. The donor label of this sample is uncertain. The CDR3 sequence is CASSRGPGPFEAFF. CDR3 nucleotides: TGTGCCAGTAGTAGGGGGCCCGGTCCCTTTGAAGCTTTCTTT.